This TCR beta chain was documented in a study of blood T cell repertoires in COVID-19. On the study more broadly: Nucleic acid was either cDNA or gDNA, and it came from T cells, B-cell-depleted T cells, or PBMCs.

Trimming took 4 bases from V and 1 from J, leaving 14 bases between them. This CDR3 region has 16 residues. CDR1 and CDR2 (germline): MNHNS, SASEGT. Methods used by the authors: Cell counts per sample came from amplifying reference gene primers. Data came from immunoSEQ multiplex PCR; TCRdb stores just in-frame clones and leaves some out. The DNA was the basis for D and trimming; V, J and clone size are from that table. The sample holds fewer than 70,000 clones, 84% seen once. The chain links TRBV6-1 to TRBJ1-5; a weak D match, TRBD1 (6 bases). The receptor was isolated from a man in his fifties or sixties with active COVID-19. Material: peripheral blood. The CDR3 loop is CASSGAGASSNQPQHF. CDR3 nucleotides: TGTGCCAGCAGTGGGGCAGGGGCTTCGAGCAATCAGCCCCAGCATTTT.